One and the same sample provided the 28 T cell receptor beta chains below, sequenced in a study of blood T cell repertoires in COVID-19. Profiled with immunoSEQ multiplex PCR; TCRdb holds only in-frame clones, not every one. The table shows roughly 310,000 clones, with 90% occurring only once. Input material: peripheral blood. The receptors originated from a woman younger than 45 with COVID-19, enrolled during active disease.

This sequence joins TRBV12-3 or TRBV12-4 and TRBJ2-3; perhaps TRBD2 as D (5 bases). The CDR3 covers 11 residues. The germline V and J ends were trimmed by 8 bases and 5 bases, with 8 bases remaining between them. For the CDR3, the DNA is TGTGCCAGCCGGGCGGGAGATACGCAGTATTTT. It yields the protein CASRAGDTQYF.

This clone was seen a handful of times. The rearrangement joins TRBV6-5 to TRBJ1-1; TRBD1 matches at 9 bases. Trimming cost V 0 bases and J 4 bases; bases outside gene matches: 0. The CDR3 is made up of 14 amino acids. The germline V gene encodes CDR1 MNHEY and CDR2 SVGAGI. The CDR3 spells CASSYSDRGTEAFF. The DNA of the CDR3 is TGTGCCAGCAGTTACTCGGACAGGGGCACTGAAGCTTTCTTT.

As concerns this clone: Different DNA sequences within this sample yield the same CDR3. The rearrangement links TRBV9 to TRBJ1-6, with D perhaps matching TRBD1 (5 bases). CDR3 length: 14 residues. Per germline, CDR1 SGDLS and CDR2 YYNGEE. V was pared by 2 bases and J by 6 bases, with 9 bases between. CDR3 residues: CASSVGQGNSPLHF. For the CDR3, the DNA is TGTGCCAGCAGCGTGGGTCAGGGTAATTCACCCCTCCACTTT. Looking up the rest from reference TRBV9 and TRBJ1-6 gives the full variable domain: DSGVTQTPKHLITATGQRVTLRCSPRSGDLSVYWYQQSLDQGLQFLIQYYNGEERAKGNILERFSAQQFPDLHSELNLSSLELGDSALYFCASSVGQGNSPLHFGNGTRLTVT.

The chain links TRBV15 to TRBJ1-5, with D maybe TRBD1 (6 bases). The CDR3 is 15 amino acids. The germline V gene encodes CDR1 LNHNV and CDR2 YYDKDF (reference sequence). V was shortened by 5 bases and J by 4 bases, with 15 bases between the two germline ends. The CDR3 sequence: CATSGTGIANQPQHF. CDR3 sequence (DNA): TGTGCCACCAGCGGAACAGGGATCGCAAATCAGCCCCAGCATTTT.

This chain links TRBV19 with TRBJ1-1; D is perhaps TRBD1 (6 bases). The germline gives CDR1 LNHDA, CDR2 SQIVND (reference sequence). The CDR3 has 13 residues. V was cut by 1 base and J by 6 bases, with 9 bases left in between. In DNA, the CDR3 is TGTGCCAGTAGTATAGGAGGGGGTCCTGAAGCTTTCTTT. Translating it yields CASSIGGGPEAFF.

The chain links TRBV10-3 to TRBJ1-5; 7 positions agree with TRBD1. The J segment lost 3 bases and the V segment lost 0 bases, leaving 5 bases of the junction unmatched. In germline, CDR1 is ENHRY, CDR2 SYGVKD. This CDR3 comprises 16 residues. The CDR3 nucleotides read TGTGCCATCAGTGAGTCGAAGGGGGCCCTCAATCAGCCCCAGCATTTT. It specifies CAISESKGALNQPQHF.

This sequence joins TRBV27 and TRBJ2-1; D call uncertain. Germline V gives CDR1 MNHEY, CDR2 SMNVEV (reference sequence). The CDR3 is 13 amino acids. V was pared by 3 bases and J by 6 bases, with 9 bases between. The CDR3 here is CASSLARGNEQFF. CDR3 DNA sequence: TGTGCCAGCAGTTTGGCGAGAGGCAATGAGCAGTTCTTC.

This clone was observed a single time. V and J are TRBV27 and TRBJ2-1, with TRBD2 as a possible D gene (7 bases). This CDR3 is 13 amino acids long. V was shortened by 5 bases and J by 7 bases, with 12 bases between the two germline ends. Per the germline V gene, CDR1 is MNHEY and CDR2 is SMNVEV (reference sequence). The CDR3 spells CASSPGEGNEQFF. CDR3 nucleotides: TGTGCCAGCAGTCCAGGGGAGGGGAATGAGCAGTTCTTC.

V and J are TRBV6-1 and TRBJ2-1, with 8 bases matching TRBD1. This CDR3 region has 15 residues. The germline V gene encodes CDR1 MNHNS and CDR2 SASEGT. V was clipped by 2 bases and J by 6 bases; unmatched bases: 6. CDR3 loop: CASSELRTGTNEQFF. CDR3 nucleotides: TGTGCCAGCAGTGAATTAAGGACAGGGACCAATGAGCAGTTCTTC.

The J gene is TRBJ2-1, the V gene TRBV11-2, with 14 bases fitting TRBD2. The germline V gene encodes CDR1 SGHAT and CDR2 FQNNGV. The CDR3 is made up of 16 amino acids. J was trimmed by 8 bases and V by 5 bases; bases with no gene match: 8. Here the CDR3 DNA reads TGTGCCAGCAGCCTTACGGGACTAGCGGGAGTGCATGAGCAGTTCTTC. It yields the protein CASSLTGLAGVHEQFF.

This chain joins TRBV5-1 and TRBJ2-2; 15 bases are shared with TRBD2. The CDR3 is 19 residues long. V trimming: 2 bases; J trimming: 4 bases; junction bases outside the gene matches: 9. Germline assignment: CDR1 SGHRS and CDR2 YFSETQ. DNA of the CDR3: TGCGCCAGCAGCTTCTATGGACTAGCGGGAGGGTCGGGCACCGGGGAGCTGTTTTTT. Protein sequence: CASSFYGLAGGSGTGELFF.

This chain connects TRBV5-4 to TRBJ1-5; D is unclear. This CDR3 has 15 residues. Germline CDR1 and CDR2: SGHNT and YYREEE (reference sequence). With 3 bases removed from V and 6 bases from J, the gap between germline ends came to 16 bases. The chain's CDR3 is CASSSGGERGQPQHF. In nucleotides, the CDR3 is TGTGCCAGCAGCTCTGGCGGGGAGCGCGGTCAGCCCCAGCATTTT.

The chain uses TRBV30 and TRBJ1-2; TRBD1 might be the D (5 bases). CDR3 length: 15 residues. Germline assignment: CDR1 GTSNPN and CDR2 SVGIG (reference sequence). V dropped 2 bases and J dropped 6 bases, with 19 bases sitting between them. The CDR3 bases are TGTGCCTGGAGTCCGGCGGGGGGGGATCTTAATGGCTACACCTTC. Protein: CAWSPAGGDLNGYTF.

V usage is TRBV15 and J usage is TRBJ1-1; tentative D call: TRBD1 (6 bases). Trimming shortened V by 4 bases and J by 1 base, and 25 bases separated the two germline ends. This CDR3 comprises 19 residues. CDR1 and CDR2 from the germline V gene are LNHNV and YYDKDF (reference sequence). In DNA form, the CDR3 reads TGTGCCACCAGCACTTACCCTCTCAGGAGGCAAGGGGGGAACACTGAAGCTTTCTTT. It specifies CATSTYPLRRQGGNTEAFF.

CDR3 DNA sequence: TGTGCCAGCAGCGTGGGCGCAGGAGGAAGCGAGCAGTACTTC. Translation: CASSVGAGGSEQYF. This chain uses TRBV11-3 with TRBJ2-7, with D possibly being TRBD2 (5 bases). This CDR3 spans 14 amino acids. V was trimmed by 5 bases and J by 6 bases, leaving 17 bases between them. Germline CDR1 SGHNT, CDR2 YENEEA.

This chain uses TRBV6-6 with TRBJ2-7; tentative D call: TRBD1 (5 bases). The V gene's germline CDR1 is MNHNY and CDR2 SVGAGI (reference sequence). Trimming removed 6 bases at V and 12 bases at J, with 15 bases between. The CDR3 has 11 amino acids. CDR3 coding DNA: TGTGCCAGCAGCTCCGGGCAGACAGTGTACTTC. Protein sequence: CASSSGQTVYF.

This clone was observed once. The chain combines TRBV7-8 with TRBJ2-5; possibly TRBD2 for D (6 bases). V gave up 6 bases and J gave up 5 bases, with 16 bases separating them. CDR3 length: 14 amino acids. Germline CDR1 is SGHVS and CDR2 is FQNEAQ. The CDR3, as DNA: TGTGCCAGCAGAGGGCGGGAAGCCCTGGAGACCCAGTACTTC. This translates into CASRGREALETQYF.

V is TRBV5-8 and J is TRBJ1-4, with D possibly TRBD1 on 5 matching bases. V lost 4 bases, J lost 7 bases, and 20 bases lay in between. The CDR3 has 16 amino acids. Germline lookup yields CDR1 SGHTS and CDR2 YDEGEE. The CDR3 sequence: CASSPGGRGQGEKLFF. The CDR3, as DNA: TGTGCCAGCAGCCCGGGAGGTAGGGGCCAGGGTGAAAAACTGTTTTTT. Drawing the rest from reference TRBV5-8 and TRBJ1-4, the complete variable domain is EAGVTQSPTHLIKTRGQQATLRCSPISGHTSVYWYQQALGLGLQFLLWYDEGEERNRGNFPPRFSGRQFPNYSSELNVNALELEDSALYLCASSPGGRGQGEKLFFGSGTQLSVL.

The chain combines TRBV30 with TRBJ2-2; D gene unclear. The CDR3 sequence is 12 residues long. CDR1 and CDR2 (germline): GTSNPN, SVGIG (reference sequence). With 2 bases removed from V and 1 base from J, the gap between germline ends came to 2 bases. The CDR3 bases are TGTGCCTGGAGTCTGAACACCGGGGAGCTGTTTTTT. It encodes CAWSLNTGELFF.

This clone occurred once. The V call is TRBV7-9, the J call TRBJ1-2, with 11 bases fitting TRBD1. With V trimmed by 8 bases and J by 5 bases, 10 bases remained unmatched. Germline CDR1 and CDR2: SEHNR and FQNEAQ (reference sequence). The CDR3 runs to 15 residues. As DNA, the CDR3 is TGTGCCAGCGGGATGCCGGACAGGGGGCTGTATGGCTACACCTTC. This codes for CASGMPDRGLYGYTF.

V is TRBV10-2 and J is TRBJ1-1; D remains ambiguous. V shed 3 bases and J shed 1 base, with 6 bases lying between them. Germline assignment: CDR1 WSHSY and CDR2 SAAADI. This CDR3 contains 13 residues. The CDR3 DNA sequence: TGCGCCAGCAGTGAAAGAGGGAACACTGAAGCTTTCTTT. Translated: CASSERGNTEAFF.

The count of this clone is one. V and J are TRBV19 and TRBJ2-3; no firm D call. V gave up 1 base and J gave up 2 bases, with 10 bases separating them. Germline assignment: CDR1 LNHDA and CDR2 SQIVND (reference sequence). The CDR3 is 15 residues long. The chain's CDR3 is CASSIGYISTDTQYF. For the CDR3, the DNA is TGTGCCAGTAGTATAGGGTACATTTCCACAGATACGCAGTATTTT.

This chain connects TRBV11-2 to TRBJ2-1, with a weak D call TRBD2 (6 bases). Trimming took 1 base from V and 6 from J, leaving 7 bases between them. Germline assignment: CDR1 SGHAT and CDR2 FQNNGV. The CDR3 consists of 13 residues. The CDR3 spells CASSLGRVNEQFF. CDR3 in DNA: TGTGCCAGCAGCTTAGGGAGGGTCAATGAGCAGTTCTTC.

The chain carries TRBV27 and TRBJ2-3; TRBD2 matches at 8 bases. This CDR3 comprises 18 residues. Germline V lookup: CDR1 MNHEY, CDR2 SMNVEV (reference sequence). V lost 4 bases, J lost 6 bases, and 18 bases stayed unmatched. The CDR3, as DNA: TGTGCCAGCAGTTACGGAGCGGGAGCGGTGGGCCTCAGGGATACGCAGTATTTT. Amino acid sequence: CASSYGAGAVGLRDTQYF.

Only one count was recorded for this clone. This chain connects TRBV6-5 to TRBJ2-5; D may be TRBD2 (7 bases). The CDR3 is made up of 13 amino acids. In germline, CDR1 is MNHEY, CDR2 SVGAGI. V was clipped by 6 bases and J by 5 bases, with 13 bases between them. CDR3 sequence (DNA): TGTGCCAGCAGGCTGGGGGGGCTCGAGACCCAGTACTTC. Amino acid sequence: CASRLGGLETQYF.

The V call is TRBV30, the J call TRBJ1-1; maybe TRBD1 (6 bases). CDR3 length: 13 amino acids. The V gene's germline CDR1 is GTSNPN and CDR2 SVGIG (reference sequence). The V and J ends lost 3 bases and 5 bases respectively, with 13 bases between them. The CDR3 spells CAWRPRGATEAFF. The DNA of the CDR3 is TGTGCCTGGAGGCCCCGGGGGGCGACTGAAGCTTTCTTT. Filled out from reference TRBV30 and TRBJ1-1, the complete variable domain reads SQTIHQWPATLVQPVGSPLSLECTVEGTSNPNLYWYRQAAGRGLQLLFYSVGIGQISSEVPQNLSASRPQDRQFILSSKKLLLSDSGFYLCAWRPRGATEAFFGQGTRLTVV.

The rearrangement links TRBV24-1 to TRBJ1-5, with TRBD1 as a possible D gene (6 bases). V was clipped by 4 bases and J by 3 bases, with 21 bases between them. This CDR3 has 18 residues. The germline CDR1 and CDR2 sequences are KGHDR and SFDVKD. The CDR3 DNA is TGTGCCACCAGTGAGCCAGTCCGGGACACGAAGCTCAATCAGCCCCAGCATTTT. Its translation: CATSEPVRDTKLNQPQHF.

The rearrangement joins TRBV2 to TRBJ2-7; 7 bases match TRBD1. J lost 5 bases, V lost 3 bases, and 10 bases had no gene match. Germline V CDR1 and CDR2: SNHLY, FYNNEI. The CDR3 loop spans 15 amino acids. The CDR3 coding sequence is TGTGCCAGCAGTGAGGCCGGACAGGTAATCGACGAGCAGTACTTC. Translated: CASSEAGQVIDEQYF.